This T cell receptor beta chain originates from a study of identical twins. Study outcomes and limitations: Alpha sequences that were out-of-frame and twin-shared showed an excess of low generation probability.

The CDR3 is made up of 18 amino acids. Trimming cost V 0 bases and J 4 bases; bases outside gene matches: 8. The germline V gene encodes CDR1 DFQATT and CDR2 SNEGSKA (reference sequence). In TCRdb, the 5' RACE reads were re-called with MiXCR into one record per CDR3 protein. This sample carries roughly 230,000 distinct CDR3 sequences, approximately 8.6% of them seen once, and the ten largest clones take over 2.5%. This clonotype came up a few times. Its antigen is currently unknown. This sample was shared with a second study, whose subject was yellow fever vaccine responses in identical twins.

The receptor was derived from a woman younger than 35 in good health. The sample comprised CD8+ T cells sorted from blood. The chain is built from TRBV20-1 and TRBJ2-3; 15 bases match TRBD2. The CDR3 reads CSARDQRTSGGAPDTQYF. CDR3 DNA sequence: TGCAGTGCTAGAGATCAACGGACTAGCGGGGGGGCCCCAGATACGCAGTATTTT.